Presented here are 18 T cell receptor beta chains from one specimen sequenced in a study of blood T cell repertoires in COVID-19 (dated by TCRdb to the early 2020s). Library preparation was by the immunoSEQ multiplex PCR assay. In its TCRdb copy, this immuneACCESS table keeps in-frame sequences only and misses some clones. Where compared with another copy, unresolved V genes explain less than half of these, and the others have no known cause. The sample table records about 250,000 clones; roughly 87% of these occur just once. Just under 6.5% of the sample is held by the ten biggest clonotypes. The sample taken for sequencing was PBMCs or T cells enriched from blood (not recorded which). The source of these receptors is a woman in her 30s with acute COVID-19.

The gene calls are TRBV7-6 and TRBJ1-6, with D uncertain. CDR1 SGHVS and CDR2 FNYEAQ come from the germline V gene. The CDR3 runs to 16 residues. The germline V and J ends were trimmed by 1 base and 0 bases, with 7 bases remaining between them. The CDR3: CASSLDRFSYNSPLHF. CDR3 nucleotides: TGTGCCAGCAGCTTAGACAGATTCTCCTATAATTCACCCCTCCACTTT.

The chain recombines TRBV5-5 with TRBJ2-1; TRBD1 agrees at 7 bases. The ends lost 4 bases at V and 2 bases at J; junction bases unmatched: 9. CDR1 is SGHKS and CDR2 is YYEKEE in the germline V gene (reference sequence). The CDR3 is made up of 16 amino acids. In DNA, the CDR3 is TGTGCCAGCAGCCCGGGGACAGTTCCCGCCTACAATGAGCAGTTCTTC. This gives the protein CASSPGTVPAYNEQFF.

The rearrangement links TRBV6-5 to TRBJ2-5, with 9 bases aligning to TRBD2. Losses at the gene ends were 10 bases for V and 2 bases for J; bases not matched to a gene: 11. This CDR3 contains 15 residues. CDR1 is MNHEY and CDR2 is SVGAGI in the germline V gene. CDR3 bases: TGTGCCACCACCCGCGGGGGGGCTTCTCAAGAGACCCAGTACTTC. Translation gives CATTRGGASQETQYF.

The rearrangement uses TRBV5-8 and TRBJ2-7; TRBD1 aligns across 9 bases. The CDR3 length is 15 residues. V was pared by 5 bases and J by 9 bases, with 15 bases of the junction left unmatched. The germline gives CDR1 SGHTS, CDR2 YDEGEE. In nucleotides, the CDR3 is TGTGCCAGCAGGGCTGGGACAGGGTGGGGTTTTGGGCAGTACTTC. This translates into CASRAGTGWGFGQYF.

The V gene is TRBV27, the J gene TRBJ1-2; possibly TRBD1 for D (5 bases). The ends were cut back, 4 bases at V and 4 bases at J, with 16 bases in the middle. This CDR3 comprises 15 residues. The germline CDR1 and CDR2 sequences are MNHEY and SMNVEV (reference sequence). The CDR3 protein is CASSSIPLRGYGYTF. In DNA form, the CDR3 reads TGTGCCAGCAGTTCCATCCCCCTTAGGGGCTATGGCTACACCTTC.

The chain has TRBV23-1 and TRBJ1-3; weak D call: TRBD1 (5 bases). TRBV23-1 is reported as an ORF; its role is uncertain. This CDR3 comprises 15 residues. V dropped 3 bases and J dropped 2 bases, with 11 bases sitting between them. For the CDR3, the DNA is TGCGCCAGCAGTCATTACAGGATTACTGGAAACACCATATATTTT. Translated: CASSHYRITGNTIYF.

The CDR3 DNA reads TGTGCCAGCAGCTCCCAAAACACCGGGGAGCTGTTTTTT. Protein sequence: CASSSQNTGELFF. The chain employs TRBV13 and TRBJ2-2; D gene ambiguous. Per germline, CDR1 PRHDT and CDR2 FYEKMQ (reference sequence). Trimming removed 4 bases from V and 2 bases from J, with 5 bases in between. CDR3 size: 13 residues.

The rearrangement links TRBV5-1 to TRBJ2-7; 9 bases align to TRBD1. The CDR3 spans 14 residues. Germline loops: CDR1 SGHRS, CDR2 YFSETQ. Trimming at V came to 0 bases and at J to 3 bases, leaving 1 base not matched to a gene. CDR3 in DNA: TGCGCCAGCAGCTTGGCGGGACAGGGCTACGAGCAGTACTTC. Translating gives CASSLAGQGYEQYF.

This clone was counted between two and nine times. The chain recombines TRBV4-2 with TRBJ2-1; D is uncertain. The germline V and J ends were trimmed by 0 bases and 13 bases, with 10 bases remaining between them. This CDR3 has 12 amino acids. Germline-derived CDR1 and CDR2 are LGHNA and YNFKEQ. The CDR3 region is CASSQEGVSQFF. The CDR3, as DNA: TGTGCCAGCAGCCAAGAGGGCGTCTCTCAGTTCTTC.

Remarks on this clone: Other DNA sequences of this sample code for an identical CDR3. The chain has TRBV28 and TRBJ1-5; D is ambiguous. CDR1 is MDHEN, CDR2 SYDVKM, per germline. CDR3 size: 13 residues. Trimming took off 5 bases at V and 2 bases at J, with 7 bases between the two ends. CDR3 protein: CASSPGGNQPQHF. CDR3 DNA sequence: TGTGCCAGCAGTCCCGGGGGCAATCAGCCCCAGCATTTT.

The rearrangement joins TRBV6-5 to TRBJ2-7, with 8 bases matching TRBD1. The CDR3 runs to 15 residues. V was pared by 5 bases and J by 4 bases, with 10 bases of the junction left unmatched. Germline values: CDR1 MNHEY, CDR2 SVGAGI. CDR3 residues: CASSPPRGRVYEQYF. Here the CDR3 DNA reads TGTGCCAGCAGTCCCCCCAGGGGGCGCGTTTACGAGCAGTACTTC.

The J gene is TRBJ2-6, the V gene TRBV7-9; possible D gene TRBD2, 5 bases. This CDR3 region has 17 residues. Trimming took off 1 base at V and 0 bases at J, with 10 bases between the two ends. Germline CDR1 is SEHNR and CDR2 is FQNEAQ (reference sequence). The CDR3 protein is CASSLELVSSGANVLTF. The CDR3 bases are TGTGCCAGCAGCTTAGAACTAGTAAGCTCTGGGGCCAACGTCCTGACTTTC. Based on the CDR3 plus reference TRBV7-9 and TRBJ2-6, the full variable domain is DTGVSQNPRHKITKRGQNVTFRCDPISEHNRLYWYRQTLGQGPEFLTYFQNEAQLEKSRLLSDRFSAERPKGSFSTLEIQRTEQGDSAMYLCASSLELVSSGANVLTFGAGSRLTVL.

CDR3 in amino acids: CASSLVSTGGGELFF. CDR3 DNA: TGTGCCAGCAGCCTGGTTTCGACAGGCGGCGGGGAGCTGTTTTTT. V and J are TRBV5-8 and TRBJ2-2; TRBD1 might be the D (6 bases). Germline CDR1 reads SGHTS; CDR2 reads YDEGEE. This CDR3 is 15 amino acids long. Between the trimmed V and J ends, which lost 4 bases and 7 bases, there was a span of 17 bases.

The rearrangement uses TRBV13 and TRBJ1-1, with 8 bases matching TRBD1. Trimming took 5 bases from V and 4 from J; bases not matched to a gene: 9. Germline CDR1 reads PRHDT; CDR2 reads FYEKMQ (reference sequence). The CDR3 sequence is 15 residues long. The CDR3 loop is CASSRATGARTEAFF. The CDR3 DNA reads TGTGCCAGCAGCCGCGCGACAGGGGCCCGCACTGAAGCTTTCTTT. The full variable domain, in which reference TRBV13 and TRBJ1-1 provide the parts outside the CDR3, is AAGVIQSPRHLIKEKRETATLKCYPIPRHDTVYWYQQGPGQDPQFLISFYEKMQSDKGSIPDRFSAQQFSDYHSELNMSSLELGDSALYFCASSRATGARTEAFFGQGTRLTVV.

The chain has TRBV19 and TRBJ2-1; 7 nucleotides align to TRBD1. The CDR3 is made up of 14 amino acids. In germline, CDR1 is LNHDA, CDR2 SQIVND (reference sequence). After removal of 4 bases from V and 4 bases from J, the junction contained 4 bases not matched to a gene. The chain's CDR3 is CASSKGGWYNEQFF. The CDR3 DNA is TGTGCCAGTAGTAAAGGGGGCTGGTACAATGAGCAGTTCTTC.

The chain combines TRBV28 with TRBJ1-1; possibly TRBD1 for D (5 bases). The CDR3 spans 14 residues. Germline CDR1 MDHEN, CDR2 SYDVKM. The V and J ends lost 3 bases and 6 bases respectively, with 14 bases between them. CDR3 nucleotides: TGTGCCAGCAGTTTGGGGGAGGAGAGGGCTGAAGCTTTCTTT. It translates to CASSLGEERAEAFF.

The chain couples TRBV11-3 to TRBJ2-1; 7 bases are a match to TRBD2. The trim removed 2 bases at V and 5 bases at J, leaving 9 bases unmatched. Germline V CDR1 and CDR2: SGHNT, YENEEA. The length of the CDR3 is 16 residues. The CDR3 DNA is TGTGCCAGCAGCTTATCGTCGCTAGCGGTTAACAATGAGCAGTTCTTC. Translated, it gives CASSLSSLAVNNEQFF.

The chain combines TRBV18 with TRBJ2-3; D perhaps matches TRBD2 (6 bases). The CDR3 totals 15 residues. V shed 4 bases and J shed 3 bases, with 14 bases lying between them. Germline loops: CDR1 KGHSH, CDR2 LQKENI. The DNA for the CDR3 is TGTGCCAGCTCACGTGGAGGGGCCGGAACAGATACGCAGTATTTT. This translates into CASSRGGAGTDTQYF.